This T cell receptor (beta chain) was found in a study of blood T cells in healthy people across ages. Trimming at V came to 6 bases and at J to 11 bases, leaving 17 bases not matched to a gene. Per germline, CDR1 MNHNS and CDR2 SASEGT. The CDR3 covers 15 residues. It was with a sample-barcoded 5' primer and a J-beta primer mix that a second PCR of about 7 to 12 cycles was run. In TCRdb, the 5' RACE reads were re-called with MiXCR into one record per CDR3 protein. The repertoire holds under 1 million distinct CDR3 sequences, with around 45% as singletons. This TCR was sampled from a man between 60 and 70 years old in good health. This rearrangement joins TRBV6-1 to TRBJ2-5; 8 positions match TRBD1. The material sequenced was blood. The CDR3 DNA follows: TGTGCCAGCAGAATAACAGGGGGGTTATATAAGGAGCAGTACTTC. Its protein product is CASRITGGLYKEQYF.